This TCR beta chain was retrieved from a study of shared clonotypes between healthy human individuals. The CDR3 runs to 13 residues. Trimming pared 3 bases from V and 5 bases from J, leaving 10 bases between. The germline CDR1 and CDR2 sequences are MNHEY and SMNVEV (reference sequence). Assay: immunoSEQ multiplex PCR; the TCRdb copy retains only in-frame clones and omits some. The table lists roughly 770,000 clones, just over 95% of them singletons. Selected positively for CCR7 and CD45RO-negative, naive CD8 cells excluded terminally differentiated effector memory CD45RA+ cells. This clonotype was sampled from a man younger than 45 in good health. The sample was naive CD8+ T cells sorted from blood. This rearrangement joins TRBV27 to TRBJ1-1; the D is unclear. CDR3 DNA: TGTGCCAGCAGTTTGGGATCGGAGACTGAAGCTTTCTTT. It yields the protein CASSLGSETEAFF.